The TCR beta chain under discussion was sequenced for a study of blood T cells in healthy people across ages. Sample-barcoded 5' priming and a J-beta primer mix drove a second PCR of roughly 7 to 11 cycles. TCRdb called the 5' RACE reads again in MiXCR, with one record for every CDR3 protein. The sample carries approximately 780,000 distinct CDR3 sequences, roughly 26% recorded once. This clonotype has a handful of counts. CDR3 length equals 14 residues. Looked up from germline, CDR1 is SGHAT and CDR2 is FQNNGV. V lost 4 bases and J lost 4; bases outside the gene matches: 0. This same sample was also taken into another study, of T cells of mothers and their children.

Sequenced material: blood. The TCR was taken from a boy between 10 and 17 years old in good health. This rearrangement joins TRBV11-2 to TRBJ1-4, with TRBD1 matching over 10 bases. The DNA of the CDR3 is TGTGCCAGCAGCTGGGACAGGGGTAATGAAAAACTGTTTTTT. Its protein is CASSWDRGNEKLFF.